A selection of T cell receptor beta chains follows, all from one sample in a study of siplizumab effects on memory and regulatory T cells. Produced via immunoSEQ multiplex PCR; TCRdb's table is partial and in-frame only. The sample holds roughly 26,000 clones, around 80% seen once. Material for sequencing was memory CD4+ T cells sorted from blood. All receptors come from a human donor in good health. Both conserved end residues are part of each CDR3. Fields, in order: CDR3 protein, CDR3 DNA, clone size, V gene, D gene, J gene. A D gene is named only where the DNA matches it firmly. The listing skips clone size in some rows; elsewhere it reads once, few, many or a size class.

cdr3_aa: CASSSRTSGSYNEQFF; cdr3_nt: TGTGCCAGTAGCAGCAGGACTAGCGGGTCCTACAATGAGCAGTTCTTC; clone_size: .; v_call: TRBV19; d_call: TRBD2; j_call: TRBJ2-1
cdr3_aa: CASSLGGSGGYTF; cdr3_nt: TGTGCCAGTAGTTTGGGGGGGAGTGGTGGCTACACCTTC; clone_size: few; v_call: TRBV19; d_call: .; j_call: TRBJ1-2
cdr3_aa: CASSLDGNTGELFF; cdr3_nt: TGTGCCAGCAGCTTGGACGGGAACACCGGGGAGCTGTTTTTT; clone_size: .; v_call: TRBV7-3; d_call: .; j_call: TRBJ2-2
cdr3_aa: CASSVDGSGGPGELFF; cdr3_nt: TGTGCCAGCAGCGTAGACGGCTCGGGAGGGCCCGGGGAGCTGTTTTTT; clone_size: .; v_call: TRBV9; d_call: TRBD2; j_call: TRBJ2-2
cdr3_aa: CASSQGQSLGYTF; cdr3_nt: TGTGCCAGCAGTCAGGGACAGTCCCTTGGCTACACCTTC; clone_size: .; v_call: TRBV6-5; d_call: TRBD1; j_call: TRBJ1-2
cdr3_aa: CASSARSNSYEQYF; cdr3_nt: TGTGCCAGCAGCGCCCGATCTAACTCCTACGAGCAGTACTTC; clone_size: .; v_call: TRBV9; d_call: .; j_call: TRBJ2-7
cdr3_aa: CASSTKGRSSYNEQFF; cdr3_nt: TGTGCCAGCAGCACAAAGGGCAGGAGCTCCTACAATGAGCAGTTCTTC; clone_size: .; v_call: TRBV14; d_call: .; j_call: TRBJ2-1
cdr3_aa: CASSLFGSRDEQFF; cdr3_nt: TGTGCCAGCAGTTTATTTGGGAGTCGCGATGAGCAGTTCTTC; clone_size: .; v_call: TRBV27; d_call: .; j_call: TRBJ2-1
cdr3_aa: CASGLRNTRPRAFF; cdr3_nt: TGTGCTAGTGGTTTACGAAATACGAGACCCAGGGCTTTCTTT; clone_size: few; v_call: TRBV12-5; d_call: .; j_call: TRBJ1-1
cdr3_aa: CAISPGSGNTIYF; cdr3_nt: TGTGCCATCAGCCCAGGGTCTGGAAACACCATATATTTT; clone_size: .; v_call: TRBV10-3; d_call: .; j_call: TRBJ1-3
cdr3_aa: CASSPKPPGTRMEETQYF; cdr3_nt: TGTGCCAGCAGTCCCAAACCCCCGGGGACTAGAATGGAAGAGACCCAGTACTTC; clone_size: .; v_call: TRBV27; d_call: TRBD2; j_call: TRBJ2-5
cdr3_aa: CASKRDEQFF; cdr3_nt: TGTGCCAGCAAGAGGGATGAGCAGTTCTTC; clone_size: .; v_call: TRBV2; d_call: .; j_call: TRBJ2-1
cdr3_aa: CASTKEGGVRPQHF; cdr3_nt: TGTGCCAGCACCAAAGAGGGGGGGGTTAGGCCCCAGCATTTT; clone_size: .; v_call: TRBV6-1; d_call: .; j_call: TRBJ1-5